This is a list of T cell receptor beta chains from one sample in a study of OX40 agonist ivuxolimab in advanced cancers. Profiled with immunoSEQ multiplex PCR; TCRdb holds only in-frame clones, not every one. The data contain under 50,000 clones, 92% of them singletons. The sample here was CD4+ or CD8+ T cells sorted from blood, taken in a trial of the OX40 agonist ivuxolimab. These TCRs come from an adult with an advanced solid tumor such as melanoma, head and neck, liver or kidney cancer. The CDR3 runs from the conserved cysteine through the conserved F or W. Fields, in order: D gene, CDR3 length, J gene, clone size, V gene, CDR3 protein, CDR3 DNA. D genes are given only for firm matches. Some rows mark clone size as missing; the rest say once, few, many or name a class of expanded clone.

>TRBD2|17|TRBJ2-2|NA|TRBV9
CASQGPSGSFLTGELFF
TGTGCCTCCCAAGGCCCAAGCGGGAGTTTTTTGACCGGGGAGCTGTTTTTT
>NA|13|TRBJ2-1|NA|TRBV27
CASTSATYNEQFF
TGTGCCAGCACCAGTGCCACCTACAATGAGCAGTTCTTC
>TRBD2|14|TRBJ2-7|NA|TRBV11-2
CASSFGGGSGEQYF
TGTGCCAGCAGCTTTGGGGGGGGATCGGGAGAGCAGTACTTC
>NA|14|TRBJ1-3|NA|TRBV5-6
CASSLLQRGNTIYF
TGTGCCAGCAGCTTGTTACAAAGAGGAAACACCATATATTTT
>NA|13|TRBJ2-7|NA|TRBV28
CASSLEGTYEQYF
TGTGCCAGCAGTTTAGAGGGTACCTACGAGCAGTACTTC
>NA|14|TRBJ2-7|NA|TRBV2
CASSTGRGSYEQYF
TGTGCCAGCAGCACAGGTAGGGGATCCTACGAGCAGTACTTC
>NA|13|TRBJ2-6|NA|TRBV27
CASSSSGANVLTF
TGTGCCAGCAGTAGTAGTGGGGCCAACGTCCTGACTTTC
>NA|14|TRBJ1-1|NA|TRBV11-2
CASSLVWGYTEAFF
TGTGCCAGCAGCTTAGTTTGGGGTTACACTGAAGCTTTCTTT
>NA|15|TRBJ1-1|NA|TRBV4-1
CASSQPGTSSTEAFF
TGCGCCAGCAGCCAACCCGGAACTAGTTCCACTGAAGCTTTCTTT
>TRBD1|14|TRBJ1-1|once|TRBV10-3
CAISENRGSTEAFF
TGTGCCATCAGCGAGAACAGGGGGAGCACTGAAGCTTTCTTT
>TRBD1|16|TRBJ1-1|NA|TRBV6-5
CASSYYLGQGGTEAFF
TGTGCCAGCAGTTACTATCTGGGACAGGGAGGCACTGAAGCTTTCTTT
>TRBD2|17|TRBJ2-1|NA|TRBV7-9
CASSLGGASGSRNEQFF
TGTGCCAGCAGCTTAGGGGGGGCTAGCGGGAGTAGGAATGAGCAGTTCTTC
>NA|11|TRBJ2-1|NA|TRBV28
CASSLGQEQFF
TGTGCCAGCAGTTTAGGGCAAGAGCAGTTCTTC
>TRBD2|18|TRBJ2-1|NA|TRBV7-9
CASSLRTSGSGDGDEQFF
TGTGCCAGCAGCCTCCGGACTAGCGGGAGTGGGGATGGGGATGAGCAGTTCTTC
>NA|11|TRBJ1-2|NA|TRBV19
CASLRGGDYTF
TGTGCCAGCTTAAGGGGCGGGGACTACACCTTC
>NA|11|TRBJ2-1|NA|TRBV13
CANQLVNEQFF
TGTGCCAACCAACTAGTGAATGAGCAGTTCTTC
>NA|14|TRBJ1-4|NA|TRBV6-5
CASSPDTVHEKLFF
TGTGCCAGCAGTCCCGACACGGTACATGAAAAACTGTTTTTT
>NA|13|TRBJ2-7|NA|TRBV5-4
CASSNRDIYEQYF
TGTGCCAGCAGCAACCGGGACATCTACGAGCAGTACTTC
>NA|18|TRBJ1-2|NA|TRBV4-3
CASSQDPPGGQFNYGYTF
TGCGCCAGCAGCCAAGACCCTCCCGGAGGACAGTTTAACTATGGCTACACCTTC
>NA|13|TRBJ1-2|NA|TRBV11-3
CASSHLGYKEIIF
TGTGCCAGCAGCCACCTAGGGTACAAGGAGATCATCTTC
>NA|14|TRBJ2-7|NA|TRBV28
CASSFVEGDYEQYF
TGTGCCAGCAGTTTCGTAGAGGGTGATTACGAGCAGTACTTC
>NA|15|TRBJ1-5|NA|TRBV4-1
CASSPGMNSNQPQHF
TGCGCCAGCAGTCCTGGGATGAACAGCAATCAGCCCCAGCATTTT
>TRBD1|10|TRBJ2-1|NA|TRBV25-1
CASDGQGIIF
TGTGCCAGCGACGGACAGGGTATAATCTTC
>NA|15|TRBJ2-1|NA|TRBV30
CACPQAAGLYNEQFF
TGTGCCTGTCCTCAAGCGGCGGGCCTCTACAATGAGCAGTTCTTC
>NA|15|TRBJ1-1|NA|TRBV27
CASSPLGGLNTEAFF
TGTGCCAGCAGTCCCCTCGGAGGGCTGAACACTGAAGCTTTCTTT
>TRBD2|15|TRBJ2-1|NA|TRBV9
CASSVGEGGRNEQFF
TGTGCCAGCAGCGTAGGGGAGGGAGGGAGAAATGAGCAGTTCTTC
>TRBD1|17|TRBJ1-1|NA|TRBV7-9
CASSSPFIGTEGTEAFF
TGTGCCAGCAGCTCGCCATTCATCGGGACAGAAGGCACTGAAGCTTTCTTT
>NA|15|TRBJ1-3|NA|TRBV19
CATRRARSSGNTIYF
TGTGCCACCCGCAGGGCCCGAAGCTCTGGAAACACCATATATTTT
>TRBD1|17|TRBJ1-5|NA|TRBV27
CASSSIQGPHFSQPQHF
TGTGCCAGCAGTTCGATACAGGGGCCCCATTTCAGTCAGCCCCAGCATTTT
>NA|17|TRBJ2-1|NA|TRBV18
CASSPTPPGPRGNEQFF
TGTGCCAGCTCACCTACCCCCCCAGGCCCGCGGGGTAATGAGCAGTTCTTC
>NA|11|TRBJ2-1|NA|TRBV6-6
CAVASGVEQFF
TGTGCCGTGGCAAGCGGTGTTGAGCAGTTCTTC
>NA|14|TRBJ2-3|NA|TRBV28
CATTRGATGDTQYF
TGTGCCACCACCCGAGGGGCCACGGGAGATACGCAGTATTTT
>NA|15|TRBJ1-6|NA|TRBV2
CASSEAKGMGSPLHF
TGTGCCAGCAGTGAAGCCAAGGGGATGGGTTCACCCCTCCACTTT
>TRBD1|15|TRBJ1-2|NA|TRBV5-5
CASSWRAGGYYGYTF
TGTGCCAGCAGCTGGAGGGCAGGGGGATATTATGGCTACACCTTC
>TRBD1|12|TRBJ1-4|NA|TRBV7-6
CASETGGEKLFF
TGTGCCAGCGAGACAGGGGGAGAAAAACTGTTTTTT
>NA|14|TRBJ1-1|NA|TRBV7-9
CASSTPTGEPEAFF
TGTGCCAGCAGCACACCCACGGGGGAGCCTGAAGCTTTCTTT
>NA|14|TRBJ2-7|NA|TRBV7-9
CASSSSGPAYEQYF
TGTGCCAGCAGCTCTTCCGGGCCCGCCTACGAGCAGTACTTC
>TRBD2|14|TRBJ2-5|NA|TRBV7-6
CASSSLAVQETQYF
TGTGCCAGCAGCTCTCTAGCGGTACAAGAGACCCAGTACTTC
>TRBD1|16|TRBJ1-1|NA|TRBV7-9
CASSSNRDRYHNEAFF
TGTGCCAGCAGCTCGAACCGGGACAGATATCATAATGAAGCTTTCTTT
>NA|15|TRBJ1-5|NA|TRBV28
CASSLISVRNQPQHF
TGTGCCAGCAGTTTAATCTCGGTTCGCAATCAGCCCCAGCATTTT
>NA|16|TRBJ1-2|once|TRBV7-6
CASSLGRIGGGYGYTF
TGTGCCAGCAGCTTAGGAAGGATCGGCGGGGGCTATGGCTACACCTTC
>NA|18|TRBJ2-2|NA|TRBV4-1
CASSQERGRTANTGELFF
TGCGCCAGCAGCCAAGAGAGGGGCAGAACCGCGAACACCGGGGAGCTGTTTTTT
>TRBD1|14|TRBJ1-2|few|TRBV30
CAWSAGGPRYGYTF
TGTGCCTGGAGTGCAGGGGGCCCACGCTATGGCTACACCTTC
>NA|12|TRBJ2-2|NA|TRBV6-5
CASSPGAGELFF
TGTGCCAGCAGCCCGGGCGCCGGGGAGCTGTTTTTT
>NA|14|TRBJ2-3|NA|TRBV21-1
CASRGQGSTDTQYF
TGTGCCAGCAGGGGACAGGGGAGCACAGATACGCAGTATTTT
>NA|15|TRBJ2-3|NA|TRBV4-1
CASSLGGLRTDTQYF
TGCGCCAGCAGCCTCGGGGGACTCCGCACAGATACGCAGTATTTT
>NA|14|TRBJ1-5|few|TRBV6-5
CASSSFGAGQPQHF
TGTGCCAGCAGCTCCTTTGGGGCCGGACAGCCCCAGCATTTT
>NA|14|TRBJ2-7|NA|TRBV11-3
CASSLDRVRHEQYF
TGTGCCAGCAGCTTAGATCGGGTTCGCCACGAGCAGTACTTC